This TCR beta chain was identified in a study of siplizumab effects on memory and regulatory T cells. Overall study results and limits: Among mappable alloreactive CD4+ clones, the Treg-derived fraction averaged around 63% with siplizumab versus around 30% in controls. Poor capture below about 10^-5 frequency left most alloreactive clones unmapped to unstimulated subsets. Major contributors to the alloresponse seemed to be naive T cells, which also appeared more diverse than memory cells.

Roughly 9.8 x 10^4 TCR templates were assayed per sample. Generated by immunoSEQ multiplex PCR, the TCRdb table keeps only in-frame clones and is missing some. The sample lists 100,000 or so clones; around 90% were seen once. The CDR3 is 14 residues long. Germline CDR1 is SGHVS and CDR2 is FQNEAQ. Deletions cut 5 bases from V and 4 bases from J, with 11 bases between. Details on this clone: No antigen is known for it.

The sample consisted of Tregs sorted from blood. The clonotype comes from a human donor in good health. The V call is TRBV7-8, the J call TRBJ2-2; D unresolved. CDR3 sequence (DNA): TGTGCCAGCAGCCCCTCAGTTTTCACCGGGGAGCTGTTTTTT. As protein: CASSPSVFTGELFF. Full variable domain (outside the CDR3, taken from reference TRBV7-8 and TRBJ2-2): GAGVSQSPRYKVAKRGQDVALRCDPISGHVSLFWYQQALGQGPEFLTYFQNEAQLDKSGLPSDRFFAERPEGSVSTLKIQRTQQEDSAVYLCASSPSVFTGELFFGEGSRLTVL.